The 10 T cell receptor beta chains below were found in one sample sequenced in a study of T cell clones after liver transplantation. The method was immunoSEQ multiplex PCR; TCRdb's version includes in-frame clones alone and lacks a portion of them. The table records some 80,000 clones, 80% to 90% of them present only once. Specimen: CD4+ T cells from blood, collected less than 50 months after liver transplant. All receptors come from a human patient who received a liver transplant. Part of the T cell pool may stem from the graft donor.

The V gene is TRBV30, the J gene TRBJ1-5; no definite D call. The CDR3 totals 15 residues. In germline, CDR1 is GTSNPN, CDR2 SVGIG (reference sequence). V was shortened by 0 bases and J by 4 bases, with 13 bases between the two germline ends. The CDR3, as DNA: TGTGCCTGGAGTGTACCGAGGATAGGGAATCAGCCCCAGCATTTT. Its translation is CAWSVPRIGNQPQHF.

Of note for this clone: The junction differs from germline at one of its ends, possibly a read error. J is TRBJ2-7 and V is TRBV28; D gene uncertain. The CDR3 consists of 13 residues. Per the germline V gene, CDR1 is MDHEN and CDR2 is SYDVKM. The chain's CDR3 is CASSLHPDTDRNF. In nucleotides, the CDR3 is TGTGCCAGCAGCCTCCACCCTGACACGGACCGAAACTTC.

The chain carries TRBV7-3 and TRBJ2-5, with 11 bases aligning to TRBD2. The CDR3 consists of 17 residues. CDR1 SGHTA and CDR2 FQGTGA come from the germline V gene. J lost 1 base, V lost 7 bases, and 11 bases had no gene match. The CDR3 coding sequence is TGTGCCAGCAACGTCCCCGTAGCGGGGGGGCCCCAAGAGACCCAGTACTTC. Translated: CASNVPVAGGPQETQYF.

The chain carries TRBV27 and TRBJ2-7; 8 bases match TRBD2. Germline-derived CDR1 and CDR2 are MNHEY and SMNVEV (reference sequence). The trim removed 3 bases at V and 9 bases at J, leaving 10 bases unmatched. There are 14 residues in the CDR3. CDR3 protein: CASSFRGGESGQYF. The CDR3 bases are TGTGCCAGCAGTTTCCGGGGGGGCGAGTCGGGGCAGTACTTC.

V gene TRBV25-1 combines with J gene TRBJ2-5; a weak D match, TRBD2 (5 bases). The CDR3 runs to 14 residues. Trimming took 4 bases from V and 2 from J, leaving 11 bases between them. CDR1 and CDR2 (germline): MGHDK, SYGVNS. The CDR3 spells CASSVQTKQETQYF. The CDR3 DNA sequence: TGTGCCAGCAGTGTGCAGACTAAACAAGAGACCCAGTACTTC.

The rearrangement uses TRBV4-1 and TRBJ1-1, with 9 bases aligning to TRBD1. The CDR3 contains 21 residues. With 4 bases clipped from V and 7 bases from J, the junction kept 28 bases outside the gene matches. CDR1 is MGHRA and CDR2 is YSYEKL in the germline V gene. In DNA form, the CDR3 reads TGCGCCAGCAGCCCAAATGTGGGGGTACACAGGGGGCTTGAGAGTGTTTATGAAGCTTTCTTT. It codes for CASSPNVGVHRGLESVYEAFF.

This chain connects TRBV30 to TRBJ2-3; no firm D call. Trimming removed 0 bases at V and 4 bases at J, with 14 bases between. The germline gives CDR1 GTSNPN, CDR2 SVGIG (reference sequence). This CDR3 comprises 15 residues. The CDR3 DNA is TGTGCCTGGAGTGTAAGGTGGGAAAGGTCAGATACGCAGTATTTT. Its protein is CAWSVRWERSDTQYF.

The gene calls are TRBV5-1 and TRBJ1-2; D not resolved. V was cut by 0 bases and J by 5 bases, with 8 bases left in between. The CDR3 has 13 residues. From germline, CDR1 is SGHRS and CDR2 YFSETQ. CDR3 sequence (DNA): TGCGCCAGCAGCTTGGACAGTTTTTATGGCTACACCTTC. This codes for CASSLDSFYGYTF.

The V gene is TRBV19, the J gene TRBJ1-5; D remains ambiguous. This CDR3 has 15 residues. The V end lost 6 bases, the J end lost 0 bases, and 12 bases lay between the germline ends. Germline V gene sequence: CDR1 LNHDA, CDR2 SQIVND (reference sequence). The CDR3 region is CASSLWTDSNQPQHF. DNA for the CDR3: TGTGCCAGTAGCCTCTGGACGGATAGCAATCAGCCCCAGCATTTT.

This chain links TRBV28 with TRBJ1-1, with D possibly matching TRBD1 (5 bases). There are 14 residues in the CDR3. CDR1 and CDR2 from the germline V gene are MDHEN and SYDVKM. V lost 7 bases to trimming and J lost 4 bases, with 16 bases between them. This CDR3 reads CASISLGTRTEAFF. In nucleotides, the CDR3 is TGTGCCAGCATCTCGTTAGGGACTCGCACTGAAGCTTTCTTT.